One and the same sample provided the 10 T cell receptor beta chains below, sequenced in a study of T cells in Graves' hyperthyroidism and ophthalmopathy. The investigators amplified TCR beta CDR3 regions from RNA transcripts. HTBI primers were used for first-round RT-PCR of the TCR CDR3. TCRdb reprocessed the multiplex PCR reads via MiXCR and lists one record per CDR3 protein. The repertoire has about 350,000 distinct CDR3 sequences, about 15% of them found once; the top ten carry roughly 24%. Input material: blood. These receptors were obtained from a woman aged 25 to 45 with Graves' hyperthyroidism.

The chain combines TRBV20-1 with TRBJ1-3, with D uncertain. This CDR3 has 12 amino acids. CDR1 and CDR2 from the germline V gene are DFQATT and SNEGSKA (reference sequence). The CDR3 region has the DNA TGCAGCGGGGAGACCTCTGGAAACACCATATATTTT. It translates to CSGETSGNTIYF.

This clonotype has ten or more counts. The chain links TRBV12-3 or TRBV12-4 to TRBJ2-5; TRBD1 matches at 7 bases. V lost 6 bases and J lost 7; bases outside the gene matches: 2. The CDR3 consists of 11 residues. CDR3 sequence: CASRAGGTQYF. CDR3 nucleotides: TGTGCCAGCAGAGCAGGGGGGACCCAGTACTTC.

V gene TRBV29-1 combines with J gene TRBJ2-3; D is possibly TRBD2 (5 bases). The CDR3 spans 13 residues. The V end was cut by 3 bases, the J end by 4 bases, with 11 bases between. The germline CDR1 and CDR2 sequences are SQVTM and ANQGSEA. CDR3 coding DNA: TGCAGCGTTGATGCGGGCATGGCAGATACGCAGTATTTT. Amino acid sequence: CSVDAGMADTQYF.

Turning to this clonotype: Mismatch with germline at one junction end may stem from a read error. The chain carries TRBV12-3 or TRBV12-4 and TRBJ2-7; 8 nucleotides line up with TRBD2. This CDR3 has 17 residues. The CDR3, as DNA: TGTGCCAGCAGTCCCTCCGGTTGGCTAGCGGGTTTCTACGGGCAGTACTTC. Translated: CASSPSGWLAGFYGQYF.

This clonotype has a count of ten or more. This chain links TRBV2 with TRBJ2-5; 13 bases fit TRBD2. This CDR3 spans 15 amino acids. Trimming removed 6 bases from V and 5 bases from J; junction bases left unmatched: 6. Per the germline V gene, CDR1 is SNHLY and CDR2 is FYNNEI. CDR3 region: CASRQRTSGSETQYF. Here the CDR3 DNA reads TGTGCCAGCAGACAAAGGACTAGCGGGAGTGAGACCCAGTACTTC.

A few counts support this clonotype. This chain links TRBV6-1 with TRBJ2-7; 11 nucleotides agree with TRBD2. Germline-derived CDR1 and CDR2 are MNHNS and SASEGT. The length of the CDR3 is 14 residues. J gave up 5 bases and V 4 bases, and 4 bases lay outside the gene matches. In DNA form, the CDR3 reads TGTGCCAGCAGTGCTAGCGGGAGGATCCACGAGCAGTACTTC. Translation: CASSASGRIHEQYF.

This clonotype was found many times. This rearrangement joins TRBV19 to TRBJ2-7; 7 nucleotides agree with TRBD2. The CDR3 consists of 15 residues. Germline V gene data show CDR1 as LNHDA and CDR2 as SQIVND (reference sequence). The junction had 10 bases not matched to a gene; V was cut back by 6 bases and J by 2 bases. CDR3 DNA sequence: TGTGCCAGTAGCCCCGAAGCGGGAACGACCTACGAGCAGTACTTC. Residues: CASSPEAGTTYEQYF.

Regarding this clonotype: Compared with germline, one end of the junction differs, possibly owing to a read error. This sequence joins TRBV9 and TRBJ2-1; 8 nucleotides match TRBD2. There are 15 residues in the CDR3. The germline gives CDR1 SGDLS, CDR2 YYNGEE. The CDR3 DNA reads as TGTGCCAGCGGCGTAGTGAGCGGGGGCTACAATGAGCAGTTCTTC. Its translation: CASGVVSGGYNEQFF. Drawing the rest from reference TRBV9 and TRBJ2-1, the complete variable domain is DSGVTQTPKHLITATGQRVTLRCSPRSGDLSVYWYQQSLDQGLQFLIQYYNGEERAKGNILERFSAQQFPDLHSELNLSSLELGDSALYFCASGVVSGGYNEQFFGPGTRLTVL.

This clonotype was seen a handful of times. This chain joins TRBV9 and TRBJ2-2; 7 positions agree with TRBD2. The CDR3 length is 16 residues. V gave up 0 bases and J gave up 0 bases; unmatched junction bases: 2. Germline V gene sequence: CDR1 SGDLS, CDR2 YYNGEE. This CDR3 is CASSVVSGANTGELFF. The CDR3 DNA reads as TGTGCCAGCAGCGTAGTGAGCGGGGCGAACACCGGGGAGCTGTTTTTT.

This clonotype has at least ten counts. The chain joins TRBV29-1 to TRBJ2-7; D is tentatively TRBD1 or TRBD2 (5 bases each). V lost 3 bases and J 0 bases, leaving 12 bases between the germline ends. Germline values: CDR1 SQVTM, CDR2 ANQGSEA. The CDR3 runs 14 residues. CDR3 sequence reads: CSVDEGTGSYEQYF. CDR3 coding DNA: TGCAGCGTTGACGAAGGGACCGGCTCCTACGAGCAGTACTTC.